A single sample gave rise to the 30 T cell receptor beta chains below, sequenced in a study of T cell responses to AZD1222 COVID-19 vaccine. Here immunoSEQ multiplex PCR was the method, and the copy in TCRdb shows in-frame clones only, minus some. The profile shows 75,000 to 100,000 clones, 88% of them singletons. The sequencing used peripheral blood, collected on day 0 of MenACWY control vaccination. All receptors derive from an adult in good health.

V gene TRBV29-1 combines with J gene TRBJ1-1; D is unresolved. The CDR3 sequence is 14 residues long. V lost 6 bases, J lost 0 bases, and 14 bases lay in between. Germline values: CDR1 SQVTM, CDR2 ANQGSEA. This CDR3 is CSVSDRVMNTEAFF. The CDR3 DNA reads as TGCAGCGTCTCTGACCGGGTCATGAACACTGAAGCTTTCTTT.

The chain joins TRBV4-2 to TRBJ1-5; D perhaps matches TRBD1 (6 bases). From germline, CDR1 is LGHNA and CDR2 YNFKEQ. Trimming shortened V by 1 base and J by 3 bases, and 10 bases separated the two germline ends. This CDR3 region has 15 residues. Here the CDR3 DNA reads TGTGCCAGCAGCCAAGGGAGGGGGAACAATCAGCCCCAGCATTTT. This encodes CASSQGRGNNQPQHF.

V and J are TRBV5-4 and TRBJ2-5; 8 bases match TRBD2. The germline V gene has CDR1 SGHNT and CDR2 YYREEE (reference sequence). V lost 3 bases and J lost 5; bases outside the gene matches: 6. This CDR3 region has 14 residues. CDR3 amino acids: CASSSTSVEETQYF. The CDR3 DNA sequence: TGTGCCAGCAGCTCGACTAGCGTTGAGGAGACCCAGTACTTC.

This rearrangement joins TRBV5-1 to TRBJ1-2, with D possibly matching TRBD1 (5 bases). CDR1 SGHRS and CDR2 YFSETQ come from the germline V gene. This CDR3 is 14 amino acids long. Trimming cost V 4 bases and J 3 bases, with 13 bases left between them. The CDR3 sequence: CASSGTAGDYGYTF. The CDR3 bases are TGCGCCAGCAGCGGAACAGCGGGGGACTATGGCTACACCTTC.

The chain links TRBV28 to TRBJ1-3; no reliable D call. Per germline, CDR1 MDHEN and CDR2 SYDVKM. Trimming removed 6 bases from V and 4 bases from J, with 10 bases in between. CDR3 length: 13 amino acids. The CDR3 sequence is CASRPGQGNTIYF. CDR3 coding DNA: TGTGCCAGCAGGCCCGGCCAAGGAAACACCATATATTTT.

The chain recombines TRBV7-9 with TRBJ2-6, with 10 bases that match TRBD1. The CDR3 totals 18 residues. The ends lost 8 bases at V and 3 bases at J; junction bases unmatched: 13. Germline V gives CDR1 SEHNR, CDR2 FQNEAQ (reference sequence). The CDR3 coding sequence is TGTGCCAGCTGCTGGGGCGGGACAGGGGTTGGTGGGGCCAACGTCCTGACTTTC. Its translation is CASCWGGTGVGGANVLTF. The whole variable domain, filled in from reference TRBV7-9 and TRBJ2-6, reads DTGVSQNPRHKITKRGQNVTFRCDPISEHNRLYWYRQTLGQGPEFLTYFQNEAQLEKSRLLSDRFSAERPKGSFSTLEIQRTEQGDSAMYLCASCWGGTGVGGANVLTFGAGSRLTVL.

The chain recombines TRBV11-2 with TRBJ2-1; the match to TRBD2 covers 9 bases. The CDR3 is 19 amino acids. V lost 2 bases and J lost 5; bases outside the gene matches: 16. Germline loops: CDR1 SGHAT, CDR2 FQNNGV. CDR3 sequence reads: CASSLRAGGPILEDNEQFF. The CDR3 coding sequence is TGTGCCAGCAGCTTACGGGCGGGGGGGCCAATATTGGAAGACAATGAGCAGTTCTTC.

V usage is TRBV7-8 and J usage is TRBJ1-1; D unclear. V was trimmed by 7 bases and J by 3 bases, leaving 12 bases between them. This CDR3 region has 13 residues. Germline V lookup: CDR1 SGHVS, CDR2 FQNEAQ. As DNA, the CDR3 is TGTGCCAGCACCTTGGGGTTCCACACTGAAGCTTTCTTT. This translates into CASTLGFHTEAFF.

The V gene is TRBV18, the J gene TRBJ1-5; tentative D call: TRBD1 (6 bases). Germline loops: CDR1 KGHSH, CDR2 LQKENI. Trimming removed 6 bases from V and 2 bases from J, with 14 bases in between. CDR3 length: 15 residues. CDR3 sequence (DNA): TGTGCCAGCTCGGGCGGGGGGGCTGGCAATCAGCCCCAGCATTTT. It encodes CASSGGGAGNQPQHF. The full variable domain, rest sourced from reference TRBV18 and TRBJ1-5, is NAGVMQNPRHLVRRRGQEARLRCSPMKGHSHVYWYRQLPEEGLKFMVYLQKENIIDESGMPKERFSAEFPKEGPSILRIQQVVRGDSAAYFCASSGGGAGNQPQHFGDGTRLSIL.

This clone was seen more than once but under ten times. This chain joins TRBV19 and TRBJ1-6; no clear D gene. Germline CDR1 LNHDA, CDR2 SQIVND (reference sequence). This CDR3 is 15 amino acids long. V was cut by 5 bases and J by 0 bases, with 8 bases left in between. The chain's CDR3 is CASSGPSSYNSPLHF. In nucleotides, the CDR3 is TGTGCCAGTAGTGGCCCGAGCTCCTATAATTCACCCCTCCACTTT.

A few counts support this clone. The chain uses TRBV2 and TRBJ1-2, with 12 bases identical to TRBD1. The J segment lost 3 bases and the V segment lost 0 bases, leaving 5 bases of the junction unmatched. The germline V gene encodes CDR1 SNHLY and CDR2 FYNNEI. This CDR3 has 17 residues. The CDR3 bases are TGTGCCAGCAGTGAAGCGGGGACAGGGGGCGCTGACTATGGCTACACCTTC. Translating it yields CASSEAGTGGADYGYTF.

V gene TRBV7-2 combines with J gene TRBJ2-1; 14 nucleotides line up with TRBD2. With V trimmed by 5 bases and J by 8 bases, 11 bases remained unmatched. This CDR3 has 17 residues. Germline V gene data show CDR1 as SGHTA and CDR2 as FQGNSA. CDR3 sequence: CASSPSAGTSGGYEQFF. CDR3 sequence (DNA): TGTGCCAGCAGCCCTAGCGCGGGGACTAGCGGGGGCTATGAGCAGTTCTTC. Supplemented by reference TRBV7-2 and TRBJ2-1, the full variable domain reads GAGVSQSPSNKVTEKGKDVELRCDPISGHTALYWYRQSLGQGLEFLIYFQGNSAPDKSGLPSDRFSAERTGGSVSTLTIQRTQQEDSAVYLCASSPSAGTSGGYEQFFGPGTRLTVL.

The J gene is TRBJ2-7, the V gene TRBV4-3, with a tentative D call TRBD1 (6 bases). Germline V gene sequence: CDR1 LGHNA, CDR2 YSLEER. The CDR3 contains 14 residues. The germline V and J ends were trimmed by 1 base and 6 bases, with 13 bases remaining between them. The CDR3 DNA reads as TGCGCCAGCAGCCAAGGCAGGGGATCTTCCGAGCAGTACTTC. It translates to CASSQGRGSSEQYF.

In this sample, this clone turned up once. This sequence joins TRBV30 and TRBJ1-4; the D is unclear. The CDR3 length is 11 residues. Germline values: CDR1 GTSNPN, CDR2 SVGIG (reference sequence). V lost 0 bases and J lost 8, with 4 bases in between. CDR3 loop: CAWSVDEKLFF. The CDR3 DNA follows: TGTGCCTGGAGTGTAGACGAAAAACTGTTTTTT.

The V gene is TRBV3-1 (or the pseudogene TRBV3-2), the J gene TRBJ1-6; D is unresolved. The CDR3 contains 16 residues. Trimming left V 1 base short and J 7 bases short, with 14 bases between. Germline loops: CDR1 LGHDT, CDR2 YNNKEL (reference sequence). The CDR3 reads CASSQVKGPPNSPLHF. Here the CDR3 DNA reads TGTGCCAGCAGCCAAGTTAAAGGTCCCCCCAATTCACCCCTCCACTTT.

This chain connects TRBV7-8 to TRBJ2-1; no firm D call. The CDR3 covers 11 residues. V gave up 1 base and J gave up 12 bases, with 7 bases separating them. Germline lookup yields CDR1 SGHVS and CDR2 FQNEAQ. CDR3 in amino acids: CASSLGGRQFF. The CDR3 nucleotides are TGTGCCAGCAGCTTAGGAGGTAGGCAGTTCTTC.

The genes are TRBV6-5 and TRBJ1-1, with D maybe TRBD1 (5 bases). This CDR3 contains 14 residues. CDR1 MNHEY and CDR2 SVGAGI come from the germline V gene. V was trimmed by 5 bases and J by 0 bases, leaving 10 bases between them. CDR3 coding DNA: TGTGCCAGCAGTCAGACAGTGTTGAACACTGAAGCTTTCTTT. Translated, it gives CASSQTVLNTEAFF.

CDR3 in DNA: TGCGCCAGCAGCTTGGCAAGCGGGGGGCCTACCTCCTACAATGAGCAGTTCTTC. The encoded protein is CASSLASGGPTSYNEQFF. The chain is built from TRBV5-1 and TRBJ2-1, with TRBD2 identical over 9 bases. Germline values: CDR1 SGHRS, CDR2 YFSETQ. The CDR3 runs 18 residues. V trimming: 0 bases; J trimming: 0 bases; junction bases outside the gene matches: 7.

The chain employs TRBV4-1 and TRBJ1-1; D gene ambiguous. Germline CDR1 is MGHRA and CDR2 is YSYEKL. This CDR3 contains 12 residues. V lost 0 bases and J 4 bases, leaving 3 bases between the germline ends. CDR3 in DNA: TGCGCCAGCAGCCAAGATCGCACTGAAGCTTTCTTT. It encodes CASSQDRTEAFF.

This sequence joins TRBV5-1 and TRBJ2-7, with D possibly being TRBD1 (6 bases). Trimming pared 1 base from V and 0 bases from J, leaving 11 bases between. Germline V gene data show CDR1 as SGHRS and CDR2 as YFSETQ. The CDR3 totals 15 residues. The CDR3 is CASSLNQGPSYEQYF. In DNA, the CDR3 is TGCGCCAGCAGCTTGAACCAGGGGCCCTCCTACGAGCAGTACTTC.

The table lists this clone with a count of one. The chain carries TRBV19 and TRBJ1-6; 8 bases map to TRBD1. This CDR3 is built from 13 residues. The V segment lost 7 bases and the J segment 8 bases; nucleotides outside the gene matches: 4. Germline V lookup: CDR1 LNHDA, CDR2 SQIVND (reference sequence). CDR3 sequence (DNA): TGTGCCAGTACTGACAGGGGATATTCACCCCTCCACTTT. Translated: CASTDRGYSPLHF.

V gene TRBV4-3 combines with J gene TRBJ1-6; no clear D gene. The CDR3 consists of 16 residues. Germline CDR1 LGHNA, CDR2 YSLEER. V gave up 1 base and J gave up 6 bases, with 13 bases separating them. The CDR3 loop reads CASSQGPDARNSPLHF. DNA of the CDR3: TGCGCCAGCAGCCAAGGGCCCGACGCACGTAATTCACCCCTCCACTTT.

The CDR3, as DNA: TGCGCCAGCAGCTCGGGACTAGCGGGGATTGGGGAGACCCAGTACTTC. Amino acid sequence: CASSSGLAGIGETQYF. The chain combines TRBV5-1 with TRBJ2-5; 13 nucleotides align to TRBD2. The CDR3 has 16 amino acids. The V segment lost 3 bases and the J segment 5 bases; nucleotides outside the gene matches: 7. The germline gives CDR1 SGHRS, CDR2 YFSETQ.

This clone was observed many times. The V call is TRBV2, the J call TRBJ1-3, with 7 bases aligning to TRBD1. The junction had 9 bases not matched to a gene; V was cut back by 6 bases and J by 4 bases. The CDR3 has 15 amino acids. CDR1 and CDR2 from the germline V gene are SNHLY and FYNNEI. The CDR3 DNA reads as TGTGCCAGCAGCGCTACAGGGGTGGTCGGAAACACCATATATTTT. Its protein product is CASSATGVVGNTIYF.

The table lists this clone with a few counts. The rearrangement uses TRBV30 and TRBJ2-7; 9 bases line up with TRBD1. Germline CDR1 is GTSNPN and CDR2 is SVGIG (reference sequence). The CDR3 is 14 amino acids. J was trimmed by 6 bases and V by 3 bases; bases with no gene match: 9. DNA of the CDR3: TGTGCCTGGAGCCGTCCCGGGACAGGGAGCGAGCAGTACTTC. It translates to CAWSRPGTGSEQYF. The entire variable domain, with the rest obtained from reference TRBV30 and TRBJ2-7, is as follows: SQTIHQWPATLVQPVGSPLSLECTVEGTSNPNLYWYRQAAGRGLQLLFYSVGIGQISSEVPQNLSASRPQDRQFILSSKKLLLSDSGFYLCAWSRPGTGSEQYFGPGTRLTVT.

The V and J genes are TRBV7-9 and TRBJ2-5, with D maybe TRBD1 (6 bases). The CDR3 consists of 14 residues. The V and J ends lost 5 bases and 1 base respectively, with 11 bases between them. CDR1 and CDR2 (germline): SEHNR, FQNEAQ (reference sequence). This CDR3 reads CASSRTGSQETQYF. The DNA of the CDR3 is TGTGCCAGCAGCCGAACAGGGTCCCAAGAGACCCAGTACTTC.

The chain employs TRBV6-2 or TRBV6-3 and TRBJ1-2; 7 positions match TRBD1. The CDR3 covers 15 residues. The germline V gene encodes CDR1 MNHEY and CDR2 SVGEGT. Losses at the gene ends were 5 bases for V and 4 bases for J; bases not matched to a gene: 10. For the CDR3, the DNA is TGTGCCAGCAGTGGCGACAGGGACCCTACCTATGGCTACACCTTC. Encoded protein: CASSGDRDPTYGYTF.

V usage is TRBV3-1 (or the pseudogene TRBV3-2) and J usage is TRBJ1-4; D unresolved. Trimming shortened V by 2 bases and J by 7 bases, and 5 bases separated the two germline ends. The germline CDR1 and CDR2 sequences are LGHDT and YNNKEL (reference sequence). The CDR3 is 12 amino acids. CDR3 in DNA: TGTGCCAGCAGCCAATTCGGTGAAAAACTGTTTTTT. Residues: CASSQFGEKLFF.

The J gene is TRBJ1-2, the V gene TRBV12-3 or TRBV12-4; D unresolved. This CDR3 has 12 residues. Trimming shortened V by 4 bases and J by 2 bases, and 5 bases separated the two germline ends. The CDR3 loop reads CASSWQNYGYTF. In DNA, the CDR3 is TGTGCCAGCAGTTGGCAGAACTATGGCTACACCTTC.

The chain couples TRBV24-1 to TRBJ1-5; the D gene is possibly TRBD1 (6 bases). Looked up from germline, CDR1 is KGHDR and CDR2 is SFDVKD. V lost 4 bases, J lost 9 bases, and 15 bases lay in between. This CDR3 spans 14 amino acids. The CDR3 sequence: CATSDQQGLGPQHF. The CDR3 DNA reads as TGTGCCACCAGTGACCAACAGGGTCTAGGGCCCCAGCATTTT.